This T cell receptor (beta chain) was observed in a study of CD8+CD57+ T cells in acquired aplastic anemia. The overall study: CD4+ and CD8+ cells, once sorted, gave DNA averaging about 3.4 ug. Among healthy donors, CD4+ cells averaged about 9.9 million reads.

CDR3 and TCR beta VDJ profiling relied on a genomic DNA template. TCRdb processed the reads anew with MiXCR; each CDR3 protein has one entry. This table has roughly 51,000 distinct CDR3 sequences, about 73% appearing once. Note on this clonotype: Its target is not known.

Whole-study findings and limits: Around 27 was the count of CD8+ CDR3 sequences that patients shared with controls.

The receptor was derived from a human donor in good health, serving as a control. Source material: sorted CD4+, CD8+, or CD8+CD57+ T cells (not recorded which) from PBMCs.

In nucleotides, the CDR3 is TGCGCCATAGTATACGGCGGAGATTCGGTCGGGGAGCTGTTTTTT. It encodes CAIVYGGDSVGELFF. The chain joins TRBV10-1 to TRBJ2-2; D is ambiguous. The CDR3 spans 15 residues. The V end was cut by 10 bases, the J end by 7 bases, with 22 bases between. The germline V gene encodes CDR1 WNHNN and CDR2 SYGVQD (reference sequence).